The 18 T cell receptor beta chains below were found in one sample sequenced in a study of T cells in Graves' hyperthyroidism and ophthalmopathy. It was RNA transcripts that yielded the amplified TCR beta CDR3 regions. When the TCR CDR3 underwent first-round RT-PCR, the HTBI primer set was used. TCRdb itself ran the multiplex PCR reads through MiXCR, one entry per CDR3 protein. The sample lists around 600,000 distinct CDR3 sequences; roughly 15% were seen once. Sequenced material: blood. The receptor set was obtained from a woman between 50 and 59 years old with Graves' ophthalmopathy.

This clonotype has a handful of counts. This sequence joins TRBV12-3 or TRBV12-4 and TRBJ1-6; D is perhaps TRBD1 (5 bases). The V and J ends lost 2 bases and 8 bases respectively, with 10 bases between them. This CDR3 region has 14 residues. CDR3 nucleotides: TGTGCCAGCAGTTTACAAGGAGGGGATTCACCCCTCCACTTT. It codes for CASSLQGGDSPLHF.

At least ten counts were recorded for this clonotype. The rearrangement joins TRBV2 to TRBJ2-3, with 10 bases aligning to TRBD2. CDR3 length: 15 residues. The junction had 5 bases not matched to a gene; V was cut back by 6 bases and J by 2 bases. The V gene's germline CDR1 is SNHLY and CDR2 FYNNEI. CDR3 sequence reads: CASSPTSGDTDTQYF. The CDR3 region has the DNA TGTGCCAGCAGCCCCACTAGCGGGGACACAGATACGCAGTATTTT.

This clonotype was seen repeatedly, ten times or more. CDR3 residues: CASSYNLGGTGELFF. The CDR3 nucleotides read TGTGCCAGCAGCTATAATCTAGGGGGCACCGGGGAGCTGTTTTTT. The J gene is TRBJ2-2, the V gene TRBV7-6, with D perhaps matching TRBD1 (6 bases). CDR1 and CDR2 (germline): SGHVS, FNYEAQ. Trimming took off 4 bases at V and 4 bases at J, with 13 bases between the two ends. This CDR3 has 15 amino acids.

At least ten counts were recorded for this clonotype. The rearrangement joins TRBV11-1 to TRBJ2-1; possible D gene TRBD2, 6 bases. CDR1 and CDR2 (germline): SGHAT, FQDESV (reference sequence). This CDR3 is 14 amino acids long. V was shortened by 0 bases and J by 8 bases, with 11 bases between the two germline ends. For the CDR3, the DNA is TGTGCCAGCAGCTTAGCGCGGCGGGACCATGAGCAGTTCTTC. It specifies CASSLARRDHEQFF. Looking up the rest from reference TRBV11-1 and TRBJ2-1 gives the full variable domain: EAEVAQSPRYKITEKSQAVAFWCDPISGHATLYWYRQILGQGPELLVQFQDESVVDDSQLPKDRFSAERLKGVDSTLKIQPAELGDSAMYLCASSLARRDHEQFFGPGTRLTVL.

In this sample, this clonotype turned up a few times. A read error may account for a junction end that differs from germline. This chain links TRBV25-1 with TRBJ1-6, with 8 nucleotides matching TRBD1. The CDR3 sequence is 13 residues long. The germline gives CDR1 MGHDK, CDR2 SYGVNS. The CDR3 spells CAGRGLKNSPLHF. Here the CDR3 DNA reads TGTGCCGGCAGGGGGCTTAAGAATTCACCCCTCCACTTT.

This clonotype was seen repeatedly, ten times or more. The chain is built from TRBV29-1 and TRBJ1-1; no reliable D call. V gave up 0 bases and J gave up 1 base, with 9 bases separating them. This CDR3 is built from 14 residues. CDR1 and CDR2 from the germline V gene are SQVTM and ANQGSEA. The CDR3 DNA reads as TGCAGCGTTGAAGATCGGCAGACGAACACTGAAGCTTTCTTT. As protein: CSVEDRQTNTEAFF.

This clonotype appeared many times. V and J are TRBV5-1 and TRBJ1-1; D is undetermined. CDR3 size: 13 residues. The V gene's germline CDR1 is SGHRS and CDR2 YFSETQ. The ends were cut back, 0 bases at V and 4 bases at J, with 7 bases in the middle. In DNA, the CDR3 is TGCGCCAGCAGCTTGGAACAGTTCACTGAAGCTTTCTTT. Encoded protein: CASSLEQFTEAFF. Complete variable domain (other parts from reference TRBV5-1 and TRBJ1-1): KAGVTQTPRYLIKTRGQQVTLSCSPISGHRSVSWYQQTPGQGLQFLFEYFSETQRNKGNFPGRFSGRQFSNSRSEMNVSTLELGDSALYLCASSLEQFTEAFFGQGTRLTVV.

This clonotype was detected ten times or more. This CDR3 reads CASSQQGAGTDTQYF. CDR3 in DNA: TGTGCCAGCAGCCAACAGGGGGCGGGCACAGATACGCAGTATTTT. The rearrangement links TRBV7-2 to TRBJ2-3, with 9 bases aligning to TRBD1. V shed 5 bases, J shed 1 base, and the junction held 4 bases outside the gene matches. Germline CDR1 is SGHTA and CDR2 is FQGNSA. The CDR3 extends over 15 amino acids.

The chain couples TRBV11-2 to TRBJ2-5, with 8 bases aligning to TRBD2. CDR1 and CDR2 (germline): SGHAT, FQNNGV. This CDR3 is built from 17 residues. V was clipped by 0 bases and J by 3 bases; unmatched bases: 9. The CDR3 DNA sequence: TGTGCCAGCAGCTTAGAAGGGGGTAGCGGGGATAAAGAGACCCAGTACTTC. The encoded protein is CASSLEGGSGDKETQYF.

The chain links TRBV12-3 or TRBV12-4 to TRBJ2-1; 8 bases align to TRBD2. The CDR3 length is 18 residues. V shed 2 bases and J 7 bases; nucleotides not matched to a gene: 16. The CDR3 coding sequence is TGTGCCAGCAGTTTATTGGCGGGAGGTTTCTACAAAAGGAATGAGCAGTTCTTC. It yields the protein CASSLLAGGFYKRNEQFF.

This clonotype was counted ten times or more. CDR3 sequence (DNA): TGCAGTGCCTCCCGGGAGGATGAGCAGTTCTTC. This gives the protein CSASREDEQFF. The chain has TRBV20-1 and TRBJ2-1, with 7 bases matching TRBD2. The ends lost 6 bases at V and 8 bases at J; junction bases unmatched: 4. The CDR3 consists of 11 residues. CDR1 DFQATT and CDR2 SNEGSKA come from the germline V gene (reference sequence).

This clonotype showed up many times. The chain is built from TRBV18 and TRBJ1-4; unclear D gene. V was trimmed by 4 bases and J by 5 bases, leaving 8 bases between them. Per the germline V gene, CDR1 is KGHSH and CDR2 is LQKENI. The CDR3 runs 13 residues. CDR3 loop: CASSRSENEKLFF. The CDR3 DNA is TGTGCCAGCTCACGCTCGGAGAATGAAAAACTGTTTTTT.

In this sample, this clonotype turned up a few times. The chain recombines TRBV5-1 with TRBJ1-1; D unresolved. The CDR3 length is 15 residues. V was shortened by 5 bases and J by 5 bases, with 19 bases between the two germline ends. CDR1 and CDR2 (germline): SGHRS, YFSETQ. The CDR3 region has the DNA TGCGCCAGCAGGTATGAGGCCCGTATGGTGACTGAAGCTTTCTTT. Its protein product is CASRYEARMVTEAFF.

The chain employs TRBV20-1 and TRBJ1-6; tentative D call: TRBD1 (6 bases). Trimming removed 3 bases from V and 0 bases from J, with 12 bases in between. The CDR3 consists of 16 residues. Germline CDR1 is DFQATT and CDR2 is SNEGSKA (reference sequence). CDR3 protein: CSARRTGSSYNSPLHF. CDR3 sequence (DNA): TGCAGTGCTAGGCGCACAGGGAGCTCCTATAATTCACCCCTCCACTTT.

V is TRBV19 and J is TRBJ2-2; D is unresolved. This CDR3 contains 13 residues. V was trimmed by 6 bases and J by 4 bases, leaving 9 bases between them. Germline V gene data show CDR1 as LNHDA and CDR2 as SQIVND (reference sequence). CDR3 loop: CASSVDSTGELFF. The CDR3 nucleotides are TGTGCCAGTAGCGTAGATTCCACCGGGGAGCTGTTTTTT.

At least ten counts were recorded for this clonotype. In DNA, the CDR3 is TGTGCCAGCTCACCGCGGACAGATTCTAACTATGGCTACACCTTC. Its translation: CASSPRTDSNYGYTF. The chain joins TRBV18 to TRBJ1-2; maybe TRBD1 (6 bases). The germline V gene encodes CDR1 KGHSH and CDR2 LQKENI. V shed 3 bases and J shed 0 bases, with 11 bases lying between them. CDR3 length equals 15 residues.

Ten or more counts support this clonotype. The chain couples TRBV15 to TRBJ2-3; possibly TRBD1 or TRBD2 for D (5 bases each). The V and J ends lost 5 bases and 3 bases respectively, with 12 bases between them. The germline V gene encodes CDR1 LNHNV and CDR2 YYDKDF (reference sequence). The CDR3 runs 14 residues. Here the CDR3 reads CATSGGQRTDTQYF. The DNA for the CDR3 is TGTGCCACCAGCGGAGGACAAAGAACAGATACGCAGTATTTT.

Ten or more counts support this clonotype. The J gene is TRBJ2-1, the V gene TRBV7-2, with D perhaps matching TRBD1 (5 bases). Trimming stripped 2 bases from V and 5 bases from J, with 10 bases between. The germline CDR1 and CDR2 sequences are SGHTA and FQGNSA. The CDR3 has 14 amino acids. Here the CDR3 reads CASSLIRAHNEQFF. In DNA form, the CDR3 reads TGTGCCAGCAGCTTAATCAGGGCCCACAATGAGCAGTTCTTC.